Below, 23 T cell receptor beta chains from the same sample are listed, as sequenced in a study of blood T cell repertoires in COVID-19. Profiling relied on immunoSEQ multiplex PCR, and the TCRdb table lists in-frame clones only, not all of them. This table has roughly 250,000 clones, about nine tenths appearing once. The sample comprised PBMCs or T cells enriched from blood (not recorded which). These receptors all come from a woman aged 25-40 years with acute COVID-19.

The genes are TRBV19 and TRBJ2-2, with 10 nucleotides matching TRBD1. Germline trimming cut 5 bases from V and 5 bases from J; bases unmatched to any gene: 5. Germline values: CDR1 LNHDA, CDR2 SQIVND (reference sequence). The CDR3 covers 15 residues. CDR3: CASSLPGQGTGELFF. Here the CDR3 DNA reads TGTGCCAGTAGTTTACCGGGACAGGGGACCGGGGAGCTGTTTTTT.

The chain is built from TRBV3-1 (or the pseudogene TRBV3-2) and TRBJ2-2; 12 nucleotides align to TRBD2. The CDR3 consists of 16 residues. Germline CDR1 LGHDT, CDR2 YNNKEL (reference sequence). J was trimmed by 4 bases and V by 4 bases; bases with no gene match: 4. The DNA for the CDR3 is TGTGCCAGCAGCCCTAGCGGGAGGGGGAGCACCGGGGAGCTGTTTTTT. Amino acid sequence: CASSPSGRGSTGELFF.

This sequence joins TRBV9 and TRBJ2-5; a weak D match, TRBD1 (5 bases). Deletions cut 2 bases from V and 1 base from J, with 9 bases between. The V gene's germline CDR1 is SGDLS and CDR2 YYNGEE. This CDR3 region has 14 residues. CDR3 protein: CASSVRQFQETQYF. CDR3 DNA: TGTGCCAGCAGCGTGAGACAGTTCCAAGAGACCCAGTACTTC. Supplemented by reference TRBV9 and TRBJ2-5, the full variable domain reads DSGVTQTPKHLITATGQRVTLRCSPRSGDLSVYWYQQSLDQGLQFLIQYYNGEERAKGNILERFSAQQFPDLHSELNLSSLELGDSALYFCASSVRQFQETQYFGPGTRLLVL.

The V gene is TRBV5-4, the J gene TRBJ2-3, with D possibly matching TRBD2 (5 bases). The germline V and J ends were trimmed by 0 bases and 3 bases, with 11 bases remaining between them. Germline loops: CDR1 SGHNT, CDR2 YYREEE (reference sequence). This CDR3 is built from 15 residues. The CDR3 here is CASSLEREWTDTQYF. The CDR3 DNA follows: TGTGCCAGCAGCTTGGAAAGGGAGTGGACAGATACGCAGTATTTT.

The V and J genes are TRBV10-3 and TRBJ2-1; 7 positions match TRBD1. CDR3 length equals 15 residues. After removal of 3 bases from V and 0 bases from J, the junction contained 2 bases not matched to a gene. Per germline, CDR1 ENHRY and CDR2 SYGVKD. CDR3 bases: TGTGCCATCAGTGACAGGGGGAGCTCCTACAATGAGCAGTTCTTC. It codes for CAISDRGSSYNEQFF.

The chain employs TRBV12-2 and TRBJ2-3; TRBD2 is taken as the D call from the table, unchecked against the DNA. TRBV12-2 is designated a pseudogene. The CDR3 is 24 amino acids. The CDR3 here is CASRHTGRTGGWSGGSLSTDTQYF. The CDR3 DNA sequence: TGTGCAAGTCGCCATACGGGACGGACGGGCGGGTGGAGCGGGGGGAGCCTAAGCACAGATACGCAGTATTTT.

The V call is TRBV12-3 or TRBV12-4, the J call TRBJ1-5; D remains ambiguous. CDR3 length: 11 amino acids. V was trimmed by 5 bases and J by 9 bases, leaving 8 bases between them. The CDR3 DNA reads TGTGCCAGCAGTCAGACAACGCCCCAGCATTTT. Translation gives CASSQTTPQHF.

The J gene is TRBJ2-5, the V gene TRBV5-1, with TRBD1 matching 9 bases. There are 15 residues in the CDR3. V was pared by 4 bases and J by 3 bases, with 7 bases of the junction left unmatched. CDR1 and CDR2 (germline): SGHRS, YFSETQ. Written as DNA, the CDR3 is TGCGCCAGCAGCACTGGACAGGGGCCAAAAGAGACCCAGTACTTC. Its protein is CASSTGQGPKETQYF. Based on the CDR3 plus reference TRBV5-1 and TRBJ2-5, the full variable domain is KAGVTQTPRYLIKTRGQQVTLSCSPISGHRSVSWYQQTPGQGLQFLFEYFSETQRNKGNFPGRFSGRQFSNSRSEMNVSTLELGDSALYLCASSTGQGPKETQYFGPGTRLLVL.

With respect to this clone: With a much larger clone just one base away, this may be a read error. J is TRBJ2-7 and V is TRBV2, with D possibly being TRBD2 (6 bases). The CDR3 consists of 11 residues. From germline, CDR1 is SNHLY and CDR2 FYNNEI. V lost 8 bases, J lost 2 bases, and 7 bases lay in between. CDR3 in amino acids: CASRGTYEQYF. The CDR3 DNA follows: TGTGCCAGCCGGGGGACCTACGAGCAGTACTTC.

V is TRBV2 and J is TRBJ1-6; weak D call: TRBD1 (5 bases). V was shortened by 1 base and J by 10 bases, with 20 bases between the two germline ends. The CDR3 runs to 17 residues. From germline, CDR1 is SNHLY and CDR2 FYNNEI. Here the CDR3 DNA reads TGTGCCAGCAGTGAAGAGGGGAAAGAAGGGGTGGGATCACCCCTCCACTTT. It specifies CASSEEGKEGVGSPLHF.

This chain links TRBV27 with TRBJ2-7; D is perhaps TRBD2 (5 bases). This CDR3 has 13 residues. Germline CDR1 is MNHEY and CDR2 is SMNVEV (reference sequence). Trimming left V 6 bases short and J 2 bases short, with 11 bases between. The CDR3 DNA reads TGTGCCAGCAGACCGGACTCTGCCTACGAGCAGTACTTC. Translation gives CASRPDSAYEQYF.

The chain joins TRBV28 to TRBJ2-2; TRBD2 is a possible D gene (6 bases). The ends were cut back, 3 bases at V and 0 bases at J, with 8 bases in the middle. The CDR3 contains 15 residues. CDR1 and CDR2 from the germline V gene are MDHEN and SYDVKM. This CDR3 is CASSFGGTNTGELFF. The CDR3, as DNA: TGTGCCAGCAGTTTCGGGGGTACGAACACCGGGGAGCTGTTTTTT.

The genes are TRBV7-4 and TRBJ2-7; TRBD2 is a possible D gene (5 bases). Germline V gene lookup returns CDR1 SGHVT and CDR2 SQSDAQ. The CDR3 is 15 residues long. The germline V and J ends were trimmed by 4 bases and 1 base, with 14 bases remaining between them. Here the CDR3 reads CASSWRTPRSYEQYF. CDR3 DNA: TGTGCCAGCAGCTGGAGGACCCCTAGGTCCTACGAGCAGTACTTC.

The CDR3 DNA sequence: TGCGCCAGCAGCCCGGGACAGGAAGGAAACACCATATATTTT. It specifies CASSPGQEGNTIYF. The chain has TRBV5-1 and TRBJ1-3; 8 bases are a match to TRBD1. Germline V gives CDR1 SGHRS, CDR2 YFSETQ. J gave up 4 bases and V 4 bases, and 4 bases lay outside the gene matches. The CDR3 totals 14 residues.

This chain joins TRBV19 and TRBJ2-3; D is possibly TRBD1 (7 bases). Trimming took 0 bases from V and 0 from J, leaving 10 bases between them. Germline V gene data show CDR1 as LNHDA and CDR2 as SQIVND (reference sequence). The CDR3 runs 16 residues. Written as DNA, the CDR3 is TGTGCCAGTAGTATAGACGCAGGGGGGAGCACAGATACGCAGTATTTT. It yields the protein CASSIDAGGSTDTQYF.

This rearrangement joins TRBV24-1 to TRBJ1-2, with 8 bases fitting TRBD1. V gave up 4 bases and J gave up 5 bases; unmatched junction bases: 8. Germline V gives CDR1 KGHDR, CDR2 SFDVKD. CDR3 length: 15 amino acids. The CDR3 DNA sequence: TGTGCCACCAGTGACCCCGACAGGGGAGCATATGGCTACACCTTC. Its translation is CATSDPDRGAYGYTF.

The chain carries TRBV18 and TRBJ1-6, with TRBD1 matching 8 bases. The J segment lost 7 bases and the V segment lost 4 bases, leaving 6 bases of the junction unmatched. Germline-derived CDR1 and CDR2 are KGHSH and LQKENI. There are 15 residues in the CDR3. This CDR3 is CASSRPGGRNSPLHF. CDR3 sequence (DNA): TGTGCCAGCTCACGACCAGGGGGCCGGAATTCACCCCTCCACTTT.

The chain combines TRBV5-1 with TRBJ2-2; 11 bases are shared with TRBD1. With 4 bases clipped from V and 4 bases from J, the junction kept 12 bases outside the gene matches. Per the germline V gene, CDR1 is SGHRS and CDR2 is YFSETQ. The CDR3 sequence is 18 residues long. The CDR3 nucleotides read TGCGCCAGCAGCCGGTTTTGGGGACAGGGGGTTGGCACCGGGGAGCTGTTTTTT. Residues: CASSRFWGQGVGTGELFF.

The CDR3 spells CASTLRNSGTYEQYF. The CDR3 DNA reads as TGTGCCAGCACCTTGAGGAACTCGGGGACCTACGAGCAGTACTTC. The chain is built from TRBV28 and TRBJ2-7; a weak D match, TRBD2 (5 bases). The CDR3 is 15 amino acids. The germline V gene encodes CDR1 MDHEN and CDR2 SYDVKM. The V and J ends lost 7 bases and 2 bases respectively, with 18 bases between them.

This clone was detected only a few times. V usage is TRBV28 and J usage is TRBJ1-3; no definite D call. Germline CDR1 is MDHEN and CDR2 is SYDVKM. The CDR3 length is 17 residues. V was clipped by 2 bases and J by 5 bases, with 19 bases between them. The CDR3 nucleotides read TGTGCCAGCAGTTTACTGCCGCAGAGGCCCGAACGAAACACCATATATTTT. It encodes CASSLLPQRPERNTIYF.

The chain couples TRBV30 to TRBJ1-1; D is perhaps TRBD1 (5 bases). The CDR3 has 14 residues. V lost 0 bases, J lost 1 base, and 9 bases lay in between. Germline loops: CDR1 GTSNPN, CDR2 SVGIG (reference sequence). The CDR3 loop reads CAWSVLGANTEAFF. Written as DNA, the CDR3 is TGTGCCTGGAGTGTACTTGGGGCGAACACTGAAGCTTTCTTT.

The chain carries TRBV21-1 and TRBJ2-3; TRBD1, the table's D call, was not compared with the DNA. TRBV21-1 is listed as a pseudogene. The CDR3 is made up of 19 amino acids. The CDR3 here is CASSLEANKDRRRADTQYF. The CDR3 DNA sequence: TGTGCCAGCAGCCTCGAAGCCAACAAGGACAGGAGAAGAGCAGATACGCAGTATTTT.

The table lists this clone with a few counts. V usage is TRBV19 and J usage is TRBJ1-4; a weak D match, TRBD1 (6 bases). The CDR3 sequence is 16 residues long. The germline V gene has CDR1 LNHDA and CDR2 SQIVND (reference sequence). V was shortened by 1 base and J by 7 bases, with 16 bases between the two germline ends. The CDR3 DNA reads as TGTGCCAGTAGTATAGTACTGGGCAGGGGCTCTGAAAAACTGTTTTTT. This sequence encodes CASSIVLGRGSEKLFF.